The sample holds a few counts of the clone carrying this T cell receptor beta chain. Its antigen is unknown. This specimen belongs to a study of response to subunit inactivated influenza vaccine. Study-wide results and limits: The authors proposed limited new T cell recruitment per seasonal influenza vaccination.

The CDR3 sequence is 16 residues long. Germline V lookup: CDR1 LGHNA, CDR2 YSLEER. J was trimmed by 4 bases and V by 4 bases; bases with no gene match: 6. In TCRdb, the RT-PCR reads were re-called with MiXCR into one record per CDR3 protein. This sample yields approximately 500,000 distinct CDR3 sequences, of which approximately 12% are seen a single time; 13% belongs to the top ten. The sequences come from PBMCs from blood, collected 45 days after vaccination. This rearrangement joins TRBV4-3 to TRBJ2-1; TRBD2 agrees at 11 bases. The clonotype originates from a man aged 45-65 years who received an inactivated influenza vaccine. CDR3 in amino acids: CASSPGTSGLYNEQFF. In DNA, the CDR3 is TGCGCCAGCAGCCCAGGGACTAGCGGACTTTACAATGAGCAGTTCTTC.